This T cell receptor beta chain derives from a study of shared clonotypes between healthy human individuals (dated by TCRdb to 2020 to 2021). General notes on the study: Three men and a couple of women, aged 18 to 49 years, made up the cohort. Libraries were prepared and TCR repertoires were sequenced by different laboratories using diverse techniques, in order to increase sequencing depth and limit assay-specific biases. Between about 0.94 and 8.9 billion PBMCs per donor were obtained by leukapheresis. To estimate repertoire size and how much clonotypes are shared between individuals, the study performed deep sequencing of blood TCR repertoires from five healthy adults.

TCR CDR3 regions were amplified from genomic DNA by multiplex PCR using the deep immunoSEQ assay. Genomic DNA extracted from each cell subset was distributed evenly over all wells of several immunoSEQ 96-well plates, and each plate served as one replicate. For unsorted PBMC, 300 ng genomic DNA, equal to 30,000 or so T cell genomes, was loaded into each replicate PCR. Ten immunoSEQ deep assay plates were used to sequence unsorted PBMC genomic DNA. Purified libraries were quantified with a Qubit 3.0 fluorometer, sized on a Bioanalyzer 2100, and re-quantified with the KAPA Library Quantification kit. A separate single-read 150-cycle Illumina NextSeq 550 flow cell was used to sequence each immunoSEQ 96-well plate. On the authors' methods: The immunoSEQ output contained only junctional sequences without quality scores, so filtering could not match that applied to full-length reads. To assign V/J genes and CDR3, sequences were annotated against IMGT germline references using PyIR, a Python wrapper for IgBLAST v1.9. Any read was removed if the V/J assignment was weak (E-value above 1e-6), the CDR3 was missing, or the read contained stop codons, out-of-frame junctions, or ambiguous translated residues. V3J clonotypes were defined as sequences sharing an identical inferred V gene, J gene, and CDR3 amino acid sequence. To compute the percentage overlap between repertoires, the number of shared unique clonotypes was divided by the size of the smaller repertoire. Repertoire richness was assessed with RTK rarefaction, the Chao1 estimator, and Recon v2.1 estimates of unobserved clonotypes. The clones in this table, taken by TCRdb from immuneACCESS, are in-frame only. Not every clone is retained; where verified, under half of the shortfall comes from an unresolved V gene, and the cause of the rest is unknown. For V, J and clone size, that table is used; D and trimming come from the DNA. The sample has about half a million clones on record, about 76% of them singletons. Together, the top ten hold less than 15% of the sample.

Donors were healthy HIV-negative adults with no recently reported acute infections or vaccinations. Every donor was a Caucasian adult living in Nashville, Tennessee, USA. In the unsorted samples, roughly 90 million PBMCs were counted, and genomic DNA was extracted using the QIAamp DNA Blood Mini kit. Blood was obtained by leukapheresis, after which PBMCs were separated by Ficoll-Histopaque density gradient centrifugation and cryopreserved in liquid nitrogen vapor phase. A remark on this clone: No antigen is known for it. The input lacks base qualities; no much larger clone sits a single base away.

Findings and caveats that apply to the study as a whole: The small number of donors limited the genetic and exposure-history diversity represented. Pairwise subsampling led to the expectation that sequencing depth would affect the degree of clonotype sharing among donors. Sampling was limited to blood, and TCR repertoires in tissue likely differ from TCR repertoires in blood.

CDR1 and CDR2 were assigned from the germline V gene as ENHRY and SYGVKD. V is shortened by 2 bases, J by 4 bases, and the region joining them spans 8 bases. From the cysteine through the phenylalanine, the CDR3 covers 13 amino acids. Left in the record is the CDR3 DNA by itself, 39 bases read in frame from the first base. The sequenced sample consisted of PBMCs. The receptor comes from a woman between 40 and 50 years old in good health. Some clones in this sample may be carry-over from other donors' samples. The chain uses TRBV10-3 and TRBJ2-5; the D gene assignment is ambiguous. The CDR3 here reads CAISEMRGETQYF. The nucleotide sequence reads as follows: TGTGCCATCAGTGAGATGAGAGGAGAGACCCAGTACTTC.